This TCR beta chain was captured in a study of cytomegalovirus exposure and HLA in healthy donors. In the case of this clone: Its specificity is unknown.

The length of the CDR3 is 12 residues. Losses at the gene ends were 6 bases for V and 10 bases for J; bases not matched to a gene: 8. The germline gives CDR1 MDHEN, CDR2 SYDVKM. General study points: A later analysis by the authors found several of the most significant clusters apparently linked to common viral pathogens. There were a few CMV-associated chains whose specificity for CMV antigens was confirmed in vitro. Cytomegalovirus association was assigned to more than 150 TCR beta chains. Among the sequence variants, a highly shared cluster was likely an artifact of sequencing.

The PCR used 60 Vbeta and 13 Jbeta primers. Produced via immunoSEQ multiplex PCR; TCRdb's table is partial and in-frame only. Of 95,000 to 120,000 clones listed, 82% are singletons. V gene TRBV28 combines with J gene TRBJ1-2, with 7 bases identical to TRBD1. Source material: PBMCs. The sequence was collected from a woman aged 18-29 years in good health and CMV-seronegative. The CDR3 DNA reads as TGTGCCAGCAGGGGGGGACAGTTCCCCTACACCTTC. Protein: CASRGGQFPYTF.